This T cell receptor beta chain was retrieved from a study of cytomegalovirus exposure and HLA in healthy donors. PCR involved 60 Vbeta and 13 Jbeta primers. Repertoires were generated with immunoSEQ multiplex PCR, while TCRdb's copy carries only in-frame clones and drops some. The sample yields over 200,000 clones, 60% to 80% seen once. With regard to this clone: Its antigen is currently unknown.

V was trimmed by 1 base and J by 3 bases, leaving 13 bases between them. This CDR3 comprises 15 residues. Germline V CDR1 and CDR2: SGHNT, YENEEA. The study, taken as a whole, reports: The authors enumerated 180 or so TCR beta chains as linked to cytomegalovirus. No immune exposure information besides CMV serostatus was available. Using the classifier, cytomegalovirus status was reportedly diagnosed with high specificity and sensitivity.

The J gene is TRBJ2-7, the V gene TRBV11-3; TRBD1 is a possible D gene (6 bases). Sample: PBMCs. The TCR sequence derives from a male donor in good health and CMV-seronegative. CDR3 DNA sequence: TGTGCCAGCAGCTTAGGGGCAGGGACACACTACGAGCAGTACTTC. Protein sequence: CASSLGAGTHYEQYF.